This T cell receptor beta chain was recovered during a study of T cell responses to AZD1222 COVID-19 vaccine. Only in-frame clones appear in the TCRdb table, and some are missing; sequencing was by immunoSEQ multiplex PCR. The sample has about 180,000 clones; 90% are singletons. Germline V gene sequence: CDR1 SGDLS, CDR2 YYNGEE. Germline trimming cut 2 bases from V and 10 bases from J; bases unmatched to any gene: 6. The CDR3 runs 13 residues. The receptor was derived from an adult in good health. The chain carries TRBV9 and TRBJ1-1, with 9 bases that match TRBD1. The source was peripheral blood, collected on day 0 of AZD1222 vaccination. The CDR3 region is CASSVVQGAGAFF. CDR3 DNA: TGTGCCAGCAGCGTCGTACAGGGGGCTGGAGCTTTCTTT.